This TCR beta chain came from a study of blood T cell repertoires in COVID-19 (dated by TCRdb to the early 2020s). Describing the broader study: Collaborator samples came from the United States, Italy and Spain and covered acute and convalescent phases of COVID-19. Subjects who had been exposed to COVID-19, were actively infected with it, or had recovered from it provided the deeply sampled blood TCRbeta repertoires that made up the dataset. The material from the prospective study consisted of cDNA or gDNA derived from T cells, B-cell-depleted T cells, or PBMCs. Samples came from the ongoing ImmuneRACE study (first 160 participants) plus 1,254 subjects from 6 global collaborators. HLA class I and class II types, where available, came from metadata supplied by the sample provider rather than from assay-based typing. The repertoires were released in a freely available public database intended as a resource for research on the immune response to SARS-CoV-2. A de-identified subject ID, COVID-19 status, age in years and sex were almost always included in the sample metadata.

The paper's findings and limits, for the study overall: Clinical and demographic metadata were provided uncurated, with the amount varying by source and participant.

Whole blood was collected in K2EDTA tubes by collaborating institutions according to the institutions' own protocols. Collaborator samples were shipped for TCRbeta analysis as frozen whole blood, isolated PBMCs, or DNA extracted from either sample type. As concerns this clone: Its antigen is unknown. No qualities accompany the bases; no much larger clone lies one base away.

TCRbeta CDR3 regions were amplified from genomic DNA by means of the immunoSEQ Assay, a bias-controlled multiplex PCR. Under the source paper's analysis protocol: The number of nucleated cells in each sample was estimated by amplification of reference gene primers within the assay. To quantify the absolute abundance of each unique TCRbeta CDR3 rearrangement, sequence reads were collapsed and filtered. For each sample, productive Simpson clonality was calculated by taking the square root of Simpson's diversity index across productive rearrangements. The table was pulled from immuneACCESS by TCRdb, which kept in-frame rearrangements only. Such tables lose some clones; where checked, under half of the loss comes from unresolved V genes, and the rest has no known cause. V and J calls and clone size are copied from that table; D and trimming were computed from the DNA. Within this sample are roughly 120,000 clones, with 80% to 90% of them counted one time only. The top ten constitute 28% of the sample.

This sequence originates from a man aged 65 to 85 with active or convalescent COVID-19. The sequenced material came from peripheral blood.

The CDR3 region reads CASRVGQVRDEQFF. In nucleotides, the sequence is TGCGCCAGCAGAGTGGGACAGGTAAGGGATGAGCAGTTCTTC. The chain is encoded by TRBV5-1 joined to TRBJ2-1, with 8 central nucleotides matching TRBD1. CDR1 and CDR2, per the germline V gene, are SGHRS and YFSETQ. Inclusive of the bounding cysteine and phenylalanine, the CDR3 is 14 residues long. The retained sequence is limited to the CDR3, 42 bases, with the frame set at the first base. Trimming removed 5 bases from V and 8 bases from J; the gene matches leave 9 bases unexplained.